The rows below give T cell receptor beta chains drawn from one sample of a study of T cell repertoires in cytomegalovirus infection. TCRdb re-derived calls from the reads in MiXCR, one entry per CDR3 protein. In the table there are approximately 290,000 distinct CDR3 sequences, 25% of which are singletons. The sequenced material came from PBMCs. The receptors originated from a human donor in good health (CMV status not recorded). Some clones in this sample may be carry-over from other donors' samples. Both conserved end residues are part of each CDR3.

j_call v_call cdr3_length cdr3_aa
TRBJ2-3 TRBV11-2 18 CASSLDRAARGPRGTQYF
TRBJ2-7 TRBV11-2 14 CASSRGTEAYEQYF
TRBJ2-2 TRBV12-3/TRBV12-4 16 CASSLTAGGRSGELFF
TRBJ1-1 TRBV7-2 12 CASSQGATEAFF
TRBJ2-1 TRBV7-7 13 CASSLEFTDEQFF
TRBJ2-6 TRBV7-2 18 CASSLRQGLLSGANVLTF
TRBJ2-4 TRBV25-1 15 CASAPAGTAQYIQYF
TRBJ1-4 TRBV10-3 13 CAISGDSAEKLFF
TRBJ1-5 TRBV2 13 CASDSRGGQPQHF
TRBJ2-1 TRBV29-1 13 CSVEASGSDEQFF
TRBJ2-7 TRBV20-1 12 CSARDVGVGQYF
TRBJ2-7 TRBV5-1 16 CASSLGGLAGPHEQYF
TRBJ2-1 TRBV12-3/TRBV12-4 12 CASSRDSDEQFF
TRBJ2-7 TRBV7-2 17 CASSLTPPGTRTYEQYF
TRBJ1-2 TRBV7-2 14 CASSGQGPNYGYTF
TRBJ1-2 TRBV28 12 CASRGPGFGYTF
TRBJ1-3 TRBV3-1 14 CASSQDSSGNTIYF
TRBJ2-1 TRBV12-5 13 CASGAAGANEQFF
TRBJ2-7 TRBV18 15 CASSPPDRGGYEQYF
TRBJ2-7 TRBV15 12 CATSSRGIEQYF
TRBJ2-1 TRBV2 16 CASSEEPLAAYNEQFF
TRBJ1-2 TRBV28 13 CASSFGRGIRYTF
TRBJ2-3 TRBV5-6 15 CASSLGASYTDTQYF
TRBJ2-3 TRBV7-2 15 CASKKGSGRANTQYF
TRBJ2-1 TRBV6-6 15 CASSTGLAYRREQFF
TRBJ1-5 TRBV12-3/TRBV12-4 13 CASSFEGWQPQHF
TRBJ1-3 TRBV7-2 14 CASSTRTAGNTIYF
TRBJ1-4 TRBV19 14 CASSQGGTNEKLFF
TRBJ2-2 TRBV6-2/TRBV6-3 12 CASRGMAGELFF
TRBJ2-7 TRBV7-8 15 CASSLLTASSYEQYF
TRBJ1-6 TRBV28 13 CASSRDANSPLHF
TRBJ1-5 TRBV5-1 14 CASSLEGSNQPQHF
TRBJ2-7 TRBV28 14 CASSPGTPILEQYF
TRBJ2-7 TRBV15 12 CATGDSAYEQYF
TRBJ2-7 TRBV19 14 CASSITGGSYEQYF
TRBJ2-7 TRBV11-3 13 CASSLNAGTGSYF
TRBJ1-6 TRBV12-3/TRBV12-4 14 CASSFQDHNSRLHF
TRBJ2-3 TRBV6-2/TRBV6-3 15 CASRTGTGLSYTQYF
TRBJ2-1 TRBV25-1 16 CASSGGGGQTYNEQFF
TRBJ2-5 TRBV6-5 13 CASTTPAQETQYF